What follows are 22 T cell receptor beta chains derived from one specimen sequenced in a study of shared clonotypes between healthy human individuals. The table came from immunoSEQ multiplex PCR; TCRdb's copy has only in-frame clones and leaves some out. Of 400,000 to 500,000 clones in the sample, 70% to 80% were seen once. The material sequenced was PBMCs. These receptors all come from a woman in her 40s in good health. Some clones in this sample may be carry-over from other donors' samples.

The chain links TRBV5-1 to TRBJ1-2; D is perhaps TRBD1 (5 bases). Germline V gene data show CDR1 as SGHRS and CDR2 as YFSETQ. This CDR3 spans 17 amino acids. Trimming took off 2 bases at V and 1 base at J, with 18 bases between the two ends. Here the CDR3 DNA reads TGCGCCAGCAGCTTTGGCCAGGGAATAAGCGATAACTATGGCTACACCTTC. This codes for CASSFGQGISDNYGYTF.

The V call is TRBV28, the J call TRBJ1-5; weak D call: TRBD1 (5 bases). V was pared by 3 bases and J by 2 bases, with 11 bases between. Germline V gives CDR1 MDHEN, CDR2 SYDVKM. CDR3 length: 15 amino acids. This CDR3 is CASSFQGSRNQPQHF. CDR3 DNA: TGTGCCAGCAGTTTTCAGGGTTCACGCAATCAGCCCCAGCATTTT. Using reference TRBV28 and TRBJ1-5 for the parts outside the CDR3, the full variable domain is DVKVTQSSRYLVKRTGEKVFLECVQDMDHENMFWYRQDPGLGLRLIYFSYDVKMKEKGDIPEGYSVSREKKERFSLILESASTNQTSMYLCASSFQGSRNQPQHFGDGTRLSIL.

CDR3 loop: CASRDGASYNEQFF. The CDR3 coding sequence is TGTGCCAGCCGGGACGGGGCCTCCTACAATGAGCAGTTCTTC. This chain joins TRBV6-6 and TRBJ2-1; D possibly uses TRBD1 or TRBD2 (5 bases each). The CDR3 is 14 residues long. Deletions cut 8 bases from V and 0 bases from J, with 11 bases between. Germline CDR1 MNHNY, CDR2 SVGAGI (reference sequence).

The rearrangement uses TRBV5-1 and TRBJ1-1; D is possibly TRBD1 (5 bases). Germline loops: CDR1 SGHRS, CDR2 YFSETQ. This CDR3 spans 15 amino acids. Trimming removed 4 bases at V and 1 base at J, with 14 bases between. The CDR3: CASSPTGRKNTEAFF. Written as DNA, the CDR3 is TGCGCCAGCAGCCCGACGGGACGGAAGAACACTGAAGCTTTCTTT.

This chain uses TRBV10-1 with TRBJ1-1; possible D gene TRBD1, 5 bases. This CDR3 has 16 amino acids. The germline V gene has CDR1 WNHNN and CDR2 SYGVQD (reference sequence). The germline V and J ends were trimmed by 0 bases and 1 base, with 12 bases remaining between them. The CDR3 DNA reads TGCGCCAGCAGTGAGTCCTCGGCAGGGAAGAACACTGAAGCTTTCTTT. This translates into CASSESSAGKNTEAFF.

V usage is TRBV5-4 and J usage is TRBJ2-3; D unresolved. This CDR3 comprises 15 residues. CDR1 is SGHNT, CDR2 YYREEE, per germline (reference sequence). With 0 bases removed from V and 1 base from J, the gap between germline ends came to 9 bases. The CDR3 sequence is CASSLVSLGTDTQYF. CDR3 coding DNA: TGTGCCAGCAGCTTGGTTAGCCTCGGCACAGATACGCAGTATTTT.

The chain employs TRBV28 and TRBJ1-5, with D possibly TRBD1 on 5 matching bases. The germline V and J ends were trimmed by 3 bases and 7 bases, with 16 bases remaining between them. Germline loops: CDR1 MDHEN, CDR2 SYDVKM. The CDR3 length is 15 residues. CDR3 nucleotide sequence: TGTGCCAGCAGTTTTCGGGACCTCGTAGGCCAGCCCCAGCATTTT. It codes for CASSFRDLVGQPQHF.

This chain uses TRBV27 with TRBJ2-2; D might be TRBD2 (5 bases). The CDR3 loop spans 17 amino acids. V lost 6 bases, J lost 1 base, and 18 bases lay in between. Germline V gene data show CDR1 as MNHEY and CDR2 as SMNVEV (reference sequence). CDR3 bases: TGTGCCAGCAGCCCGAGGGTCGGAAGACTGAACACCGGGGAGCTGTTTTTT. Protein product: CASSPRVGRLNTGELFF.

The CDR3 reads CASSLTGGSANYGYTF. The CDR3 nucleotides read TGTGCCAGCAGCTTAACGGGCGGCTCCGCTAACTATGGCTACACCTTC. The rearrangement uses TRBV7-3 and TRBJ1-2; D not certain. The CDR3 is made up of 16 amino acids. CDR1 is SGHTA and CDR2 is FQGTGA in the germline V gene. Trimming removed 0 bases from V and 0 bases from J, with 11 bases in between.

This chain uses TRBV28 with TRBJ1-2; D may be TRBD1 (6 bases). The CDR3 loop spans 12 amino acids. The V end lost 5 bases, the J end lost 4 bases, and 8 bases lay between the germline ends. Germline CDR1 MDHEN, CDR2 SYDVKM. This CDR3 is CASSRGLYGYTF. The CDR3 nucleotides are TGTGCCAGCAGTCGGGGGCTCTATGGCTACACCTTC.

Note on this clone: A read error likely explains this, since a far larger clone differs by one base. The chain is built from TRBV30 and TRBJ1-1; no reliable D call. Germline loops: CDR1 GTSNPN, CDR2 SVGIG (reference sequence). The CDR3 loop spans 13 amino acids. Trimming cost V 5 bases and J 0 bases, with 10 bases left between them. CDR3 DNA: TGTGCCTGGGACTGGAGCATGAACACTGAAGCTTTCTTT. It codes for CAWDWSMNTEAFF.

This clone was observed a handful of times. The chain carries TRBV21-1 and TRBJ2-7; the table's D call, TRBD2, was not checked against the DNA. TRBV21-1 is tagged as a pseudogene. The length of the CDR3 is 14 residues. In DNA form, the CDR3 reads TGTGCCAGTTCAGAAGCGGGAGACGGGTGCGAGCAGTACTTC. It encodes CASSEAGDGCEQYF.

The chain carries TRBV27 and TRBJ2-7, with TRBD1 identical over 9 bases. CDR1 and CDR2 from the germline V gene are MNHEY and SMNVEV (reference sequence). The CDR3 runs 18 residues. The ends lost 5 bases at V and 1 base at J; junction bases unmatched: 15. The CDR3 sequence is CASSASPMGQGVSYEQYF. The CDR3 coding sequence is TGTGCCAGCAGTGCCAGCCCGATGGGACAGGGCGTATCCTACGAGCAGTACTTC.

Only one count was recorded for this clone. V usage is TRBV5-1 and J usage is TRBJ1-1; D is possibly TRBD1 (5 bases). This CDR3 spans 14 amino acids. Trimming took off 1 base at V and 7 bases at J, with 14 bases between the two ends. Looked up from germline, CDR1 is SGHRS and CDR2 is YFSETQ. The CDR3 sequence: CASSLSQGGGEAFF. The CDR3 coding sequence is TGCGCCAGCAGCTTGTCGCAGGGTGGTGGTGAAGCTTTCTTT.

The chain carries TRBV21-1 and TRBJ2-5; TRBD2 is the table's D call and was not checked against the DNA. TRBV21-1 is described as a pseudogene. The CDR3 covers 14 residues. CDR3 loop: CASSPERGGETQYF. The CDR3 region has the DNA TGTGCCAGCAGCCCCGAGAGGGGAGGGGAGACCCAGTACTTC.

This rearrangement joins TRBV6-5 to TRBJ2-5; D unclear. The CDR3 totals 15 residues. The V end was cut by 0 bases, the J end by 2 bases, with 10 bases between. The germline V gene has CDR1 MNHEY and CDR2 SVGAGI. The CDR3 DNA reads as TGTGCCAGCAGTTACTCGATGGCCAGGCAAGAGACCCAGTACTTC. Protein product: CASSYSMARQETQYF.

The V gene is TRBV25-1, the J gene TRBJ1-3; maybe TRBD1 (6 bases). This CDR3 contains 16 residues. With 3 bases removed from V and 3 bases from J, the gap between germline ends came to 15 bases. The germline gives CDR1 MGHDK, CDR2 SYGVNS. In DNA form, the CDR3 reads TGTGCCAGCAGTGATTCTCCCAACAGGGATGGAAACACCATATATTTT. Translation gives CASSDSPNRDGNTIYF.

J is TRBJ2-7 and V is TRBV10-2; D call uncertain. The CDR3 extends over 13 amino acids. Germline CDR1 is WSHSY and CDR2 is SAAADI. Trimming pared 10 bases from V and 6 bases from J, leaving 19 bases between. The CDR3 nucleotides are TGCGCCACCCGATTGCCTGGCGGCACCGAGCAGTACTTC. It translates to CATRLPGGTEQYF.

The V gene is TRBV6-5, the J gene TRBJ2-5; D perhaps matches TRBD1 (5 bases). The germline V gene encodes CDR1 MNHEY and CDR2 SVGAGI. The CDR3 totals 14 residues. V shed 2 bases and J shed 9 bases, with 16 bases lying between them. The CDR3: CASSYGAGPQAQYF. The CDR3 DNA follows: TGTGCCAGCAGTTACGGGGCAGGGCCCCAGGCCCAGTACTTC.

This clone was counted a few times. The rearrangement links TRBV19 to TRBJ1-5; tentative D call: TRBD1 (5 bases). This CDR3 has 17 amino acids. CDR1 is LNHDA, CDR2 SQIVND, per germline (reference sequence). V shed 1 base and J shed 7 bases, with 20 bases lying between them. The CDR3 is CASSIVAIWSGSQPQHF. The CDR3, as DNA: TGTGCCAGTAGTATAGTGGCGATCTGGTCAGGGTCGCAGCCCCAGCATTTT.

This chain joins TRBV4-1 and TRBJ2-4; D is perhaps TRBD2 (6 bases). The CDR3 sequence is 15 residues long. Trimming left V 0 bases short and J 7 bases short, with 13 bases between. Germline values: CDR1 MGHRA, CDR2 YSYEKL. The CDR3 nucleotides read TGCGCCAGCAGCCAAGATCCGGGGGAATGGAACATTCAGTACTTC. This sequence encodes CASSQDPGEWNIQYF.

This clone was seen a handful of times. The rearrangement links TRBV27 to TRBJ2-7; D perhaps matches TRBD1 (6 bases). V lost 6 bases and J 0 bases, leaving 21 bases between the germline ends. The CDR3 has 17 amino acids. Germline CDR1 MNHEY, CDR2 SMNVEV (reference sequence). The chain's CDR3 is CASRHRGLPDSSYEQYF. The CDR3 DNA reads TGTGCCAGCAGGCATCGGGGCCTCCCGGACAGCTCCTACGAGCAGTACTTC.